A selection of T cell receptor beta chains follows, all from one sample in a study of blood T cell repertoires in COVID-19. TCRdb keeps only in-frame clones here, not all; method: immunoSEQ multiplex PCR. Of about 270,000 clones listed, approximately 90% are singletons. The sequenced material came from PBMCs or T cells enriched from blood (not recorded which). The receptors were gathered from a woman aged 25 to 39 with acute COVID-19. The CDR3 runs from the conserved cysteine through the conserved F or W. D genes are given only for firm matches. Clone sizes are given selectively: once, few, many, or a class where the clone is expanded.

d_call	clone_size	v_call	j_call	cdr3_nt	cdr3_aa
TRBD2	.	TRBV29-1	TRBJ2-1	TGCAGCGTTGAGCCCGATGGACTAGCGGGGGGCAATGAGCAGTTCTTC	CSVEPDGLAGGNEQFF
TRBD2	.	TRBV5-1	TRBJ2-4	TGCGCCAGCAGCGTCACCCGGGCTAGCGGGAGGCCCCTAGCCAAAAACATTCAGTACTTC	CASSVTRASGRPLAKNIQYF
TRBD2	.	TRBV10-1	TRBJ2-7	TGCGCCAGCAGTGAGCGGGGACTAGGTGGTTCCGAGCAGTACTTC	CASSERGLGGSEQYF
.	.	TRBV6-5	TRBJ2-3	TGTGCCAGCAGTTCGGAGGTTGGCACAGATACGCAGTATTTT	CASSSEVGTDTQYF
TRBD1	.	TRBV19	TRBJ2-7	TGTGCCAGTAGTGTTTACAGGGGACCCTACGAGCAGTACTTC	CASSVYRGPYEQYF
TRBD1	.	TRBV18	TRBJ1-1	TGTGCCAGCTCACTGGGACAGGGGGAAGCTTTCTTT	CASSLGQGEAFF
TRBD2	.	TRBV10-3	TRBJ2-7	TGTGCCATCAGCCCCGGGACTACGAACTACGAGCAGTACTTC	CAISPGTTNYEQYF
TRBD1	.	TRBV9	TRBJ2-5	TGTGCCAGCAGCGTAGGCGACCCGGGACAGGGAACGGGAGACCGCCGTAACTTC	CASSVGDPGQGTGDRRNF
TRBD2	.	TRBV10-3	TRBJ2-1	TGTGCCATCAGTGACAGCGGGGGCTACAATGAGCAGTTCTTC	CAISDSGGYNEQFF
TRBD2	.	TRBV19	TRBJ2-1	TGTGCCAGTAGTAGCGGACTAGCGGACTACAATGAGCAGTTCTTC	CASSSGLADYNEQFF
.	.	TRBV10-1	TRBJ1-1	TGCGCCAGCAGAATGGACAGACGCACTGAAGCTTTCTTT	CASRMDRRTEAFF
.	.	TRBV30	TRBJ1-4	TGTGCCTGGAGTGAAGGGACAAAGAATGAAAAACTGTTTTTT	CAWSEGTKNEKLFF
.	.	TRBV3-1/TRBV3-2	TRBJ2-2	TGTGCCAGCAGCCAAGAGGGCTACTACACCGGGGAGCTGTTTTTT	CASSQEGYYTGELFF
TRBD2	.	TRBV9	TRBJ2-1	TGTGCCAGCAGCGTAGCTCAAGCGGGAGGATACAATGAGCAGTTCTTC	CASSVAQAGGYNEQFF
.	.	TRBV6-6	TRBJ1-5	TGTGCCAGCAGCCGGGAGGGAGAACAGCCCCAGCATTTT	CASSREGEQPQHF
TRBD1	.	TRBV24-1	TRBJ1-2	TGTGCCACCAGTGATTCGGGACAGGGGGATTCCTATGGCTACACCTTC	CATSDSGQGDSYGYTF
.	once	TRBV28	TRBJ2-4	TGTGCCAGCAGCTCTGGGGGCGGTGGAGCAGGAGGCATTCAGTACTTC	CASSSGGGGAGGIQYF
TRBD1	once	TRBV30	TRBJ2-6	TGTGCCTGGAGAGGGGACAGGAAGACCGCCGGCGTCCTGACTTTC	CAWRGDRKTAGVLTF
TRBD1	.	TRBV7-9	TRBJ1-4	TGTGCCAGCAGCGGAGGGACAGGGGGCGTGGGAGGAGAAAAACTGTTTTTT	CASSGGTGGVGGEKLFF
.	few	TRBV12-5	TRBJ2-1	TGTGCTAGTGGTTTGTCGGGAAGGTTCAATGAGCAGTTCTTC	CASGLSGRFNEQFF
.	.	TRBV5-8	TRBJ1-6	TGTGCCAGCAGCTTGTTGCGATCACCCCTCCACTTT	CASSLLRSPLHF
.	.	TRBV4-1	TRBJ2-7	TGCGCCAGCAGCCAAGGTTTTCGGGGAGCTGACTACGAGCAGTACTTC	CASSQGFRGADYEQYF
TRBD1	once	TRBV6-4	TRBJ2-1	TGTGCCAGCAGTGAGTGGCAGGGGGACAATGAGCAGTTCTTC	CASSEWQGDNEQFF
TRBD1	.	TRBV12-3/TRBV12-4	TRBJ2-7	TGTGCCAGCAGTTTAGGGACAGGGGACGAGCAGTACTTC	CASSLGTGDEQYF
TRBD2	.	TRBV13	TRBJ2-1	TGTGCCAGCAGCCTCGCCGGACTAGCTAAAAATGAGCAGTTCTTC	CASSLAGLAKNEQFF
.	.	TRBV29-1	TRBJ1-2	TGCAGCGTTGGAGGGGGAGGGTTGAACTATGGCTACACCTTC	CSVGGGGLNYGYTF
.	.	TRBV28	TRBJ1-3	TGTGCCAGCAGTTCTGAGGGAAACACCATATATTTT	CASSSEGNTIYF
.	.	TRBV24-1	TRBJ1-5	TGTGCCACCAGTGAGGGGGGTTATCAGCCCCAGCATTTT	CATSEGGYQPQHF
TRBD1	.	TRBV28	TRBJ1-1	TGTGCCAGCAGCCGAAGGCAGGGGGCATATGGCACTGAAGCTTTCTTT	CASSRRQGAYGTEAFF
TRBD2	.	TRBV10-3	TRBJ2-3	TGTGCCATCAGTGACCCTAGAGCTGGACTAGCGGGAGATACGCAGTATTTT	CAISDPRAGLAGDTQYF
.	.	TRBV6-6	TRBJ1-1	TGTGCCACCTCGGACTCCCAGGATATGAACACTGAAGCTTTCTTT	CATSDSQDMNTEAFF
TRBD2	.	TRBV14	TRBJ2-1	TGTGCCAGCAGCCGGGCCGGGAGGGCCTATCTTCCCTACAATGAGCAGTTCTTC	CASSRAGRAYLPYNEQFF
TRBD2	.	TRBV5-1	TRBJ2-3	TGCGCCAGCAGCTATAGCGGGCCAAGCACAGATACGCAGTATTTT	CASSYSGPSTDTQYF
.	.	TRBV18	TRBJ2-7	TGTGCCAGCTCATCGGACTGGCTCAACGAGCAGTACTTC	CASSSDWLNEQYF
TRBD1	once	TRBV7-2	TRBJ1-1	TGTGCCAGCAGCTTACAAGGGGGCCGGGACACTGAAGCTTTCTTT	CASSLQGGRDTEAFF
.	.	TRBV5-4	TRBJ1-1	TGTGCCAGCAGCTTGGCGCCAGGGGCCGCGAACACTGAAGCTTTCTTT	CASSLAPGAANTEAFF
.	.	TRBV25-1	TRBJ2-1	TGTGCCAGCAGTGATGAGCGAAAGAAACCTTACAATGAGCAGTTCTTC	CASSDERKKPYNEQFF
.	.	TRBV10-3	TRBJ1-5	TGTGCCATCAGTGAGTCGGGGGGGCGGGGTCAGCCCCAGCATTTT	CAISESGGRGQPQHF
TRBD2	.	TRBV7-9	TRBJ2-1	TGTGCCAGCAGTCCCCCCCCCGGGACTAGCGACTACAATGAGCAGTTCTTC	CASSPPPGTSDYNEQFF
TRBD2	.	TRBV19	TRBJ2-3	TGTGCCAGTAGTTACTGGACTAGCGGATTGGACACAGATACGCAGTATTTT	CASSYWTSGLDTDTQYF
TRBD1	.	TRBV6-5	TRBJ1-1	TGTGCCAGCAGTTACCGACAGGGGAACACTGAAGCTTTCTTT	CASSYRQGNTEAFF
TRBD2	.	TRBV14	TRBJ2-5	TGTGCCAGCAGCCAAGCGGGAGGCGGGGAGACCCAGTACTTC	CASSQAGGGETQYF
TRBD1	once	TRBV13	TRBJ2-2	TGTGCCAGCAGCGATATGGGACAGGGAGGATACGGGGAGCTGTTTTTT	CASSDMGQGGYGELFF
.	.	TRBV24-1	TRBJ2-7	TGTGCCACCAGTGATTCACGGAGTAGCGGTTCCTACGAGCAGTACTTC	CATSDSRSSGSYEQYF
TRBD2	once	TRBV28	TRBJ2-4	TGTGCCAGCAGGGGACTAGCGGGAGGGTGGGGGAGCAAAAACATTCAGTACTTC	CASRGLAGGWGSKNIQYF
TRBD1	.	TRBV28	TRBJ1-6	TGTGCCAGCAGTTCACAGGGGGCGCGGGGTAATTCACCCCTCCACTTT	CASSSQGARGNSPLHF
.	once	TRBV6-5	TRBJ1-3	TGTGCCAGCGACAGCTCTGGAAACACCATATATTTT	CASDSSGNTIYF
.	.	TRBV2	TRBJ1-1	TGTGCCAGCAGTGTAACAGGGAGGGCTGAAGCTTTCTTT	CASSVTGRAEAFF
.	.	TRBV13	TRBJ1-5	TGTGCCAGCAGCCACCGTCGTGATGGGCAGGATCAGCCCCAGCATTTT	CASSHRRDGQDQPQHF
TRBD1	few	TRBV2	TRBJ2-5	TGTGCCAGCAGTGTGGTAGGGACAGGGTACGAGACCCAGTACTTC	CASSVVGTGYETQYF
.	.	TRBV5-1	TRBJ1-1	TGCGCCAGCAGCTTGGTCGTAGGGGAGGACACTGAAGCTTTCTTT	CASSLVVGEDTEAFF
.	.	TRBV6-2/TRBV6-3	TRBJ2-1	TGTGCCAGCAGTTTTATGGAGAGCTCCTACAATGAGCAGTTCTTC	CASSFMESSYNEQFF
.	.	TRBV9	TRBJ2-1	TGTGCCAGCAGCCCCCGCCCCGGTACTAGCCAACGGAAATCCTACAATGAGCAGTTCTTC	CASSPRPGTSQRKSYNEQFF
.	.	TRBV18	TRBJ2-1	TGTGCCAGCTCACCGAGGGTCCCCTCCTACAATGAGCAGTTCTTC	CASSPRVPSYNEQFF